This TCR beta chain was captured by sequencing in a study of cytomegalovirus exposure and HLA in healthy donors. For this clone: Its antigen is currently unknown.

Notes on the study in general: Association with HLA alleles at 0.05 false discovery rate was found for some 18,000 TCR beta sequences in a later analysis.

The CDR3 consists of 12 residues. The junction had 2 bases not matched to a gene; V was cut back by 5 bases and J by 8 bases. Per germline, CDR1 SNHLY and CDR2 FYNNEI. A multiplex PCR was run with 60 Vbeta primers and 13 Jbeta primers. Sequencing was performed with immunoSEQ multiplex PCR; in TCRdb, only in-frame clones are kept and a portion is missing. Of approximately 110,000 clones listed, about 79% are singletons. This clonotype originated in a man in his forties or fifties in good health and CMV-seropositive. The chain uses TRBV2 and TRBJ2-1, with 8 bases that match TRBD1. Source material: PBMCs. In DNA form, the CDR3 reads TGTGCCAGCAGTAAACAGGGGGATGAGCAGTTCTTC. Its translation: CASSKQGDEQFF.